This T cell receptor (beta chain) was identified in a study of control samples from healthy donors and cancer patients. Repertoires were generated with immunoSEQ multiplex PCR, while TCRdb's copy carries only in-frame clones and drops some. The repertoire holds about 120,000 clones, with about 89% as singletons. Germline lookup yields CDR1 MRHNA and CDR2 SNTAGT. CDR3 length: 13 amino acids. V lost 9 bases and J 0 bases, leaving 8 bases between the germline ends. This TCR was recovered from a man aged 50 to 59 in good health. The sample comprised blood. This chain joins TRBV6-4 and TRBJ2-2, with a weak D call TRBD1 (5 bases). CDR3 nucleotide sequence: TGTGCCAGTCGACAGCCGAACACCGGGGAGCTGTTTTTT. This sequence encodes CASRQPNTGELFF.